This entry is about one T cell receptor beta chain. The CDR3 has 15 amino acids. Trimming took 2 bases from V and 0 from J, leaving 10 bases between them. Germline CDR1 SGHTA, CDR2 FQGTGA. In the source study's methods: Amplification with reference gene primers provided the estimates of nucleated cell counts. TCRdb keeps only in-frame clones here, not all; method: immunoSEQ multiplex PCR. The D gene and trimming were derived from the DNA, and the V and J assignments and clone size from that table. The table includes about 310,000 clones, around 84% detected once. The data were taken from a study of blood T cell repertoires in COVID-19.

Sequencing input: peripheral blood. The chain couples TRBV7-3 to TRBJ2-5; D may be TRBD2 (5 bases). This receptor was obtained from a man aged 65-85 years with acute or convalescent COVID-19. The CDR3 sequence: CASSLAGVHQETQYF. The CDR3 DNA sequence: TGTGCCAGCAGCTTAGCCGGGGTCCACCAAGAGACCCAGTACTTC.